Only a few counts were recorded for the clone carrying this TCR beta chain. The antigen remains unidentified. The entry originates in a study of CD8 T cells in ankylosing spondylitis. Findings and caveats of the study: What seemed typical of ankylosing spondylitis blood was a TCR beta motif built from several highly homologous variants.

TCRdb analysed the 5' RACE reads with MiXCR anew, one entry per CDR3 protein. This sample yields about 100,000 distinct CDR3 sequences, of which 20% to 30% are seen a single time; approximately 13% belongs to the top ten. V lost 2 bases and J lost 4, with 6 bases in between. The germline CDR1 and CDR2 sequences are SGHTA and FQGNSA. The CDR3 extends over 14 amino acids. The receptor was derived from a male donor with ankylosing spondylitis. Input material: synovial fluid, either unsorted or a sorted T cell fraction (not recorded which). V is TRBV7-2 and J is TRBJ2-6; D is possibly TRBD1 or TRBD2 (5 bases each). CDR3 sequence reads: CASSLRDGANVLTF. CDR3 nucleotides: TGTGCCAGCAGCTTACGGGACGGGGCCAACGTCCTGACTTTC. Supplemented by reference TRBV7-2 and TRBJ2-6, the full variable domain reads GAGVSQSPSNKVTEKGKDVELRCDPISGHTALYWYRQSLGQGLEFLIYFQGNSAPDKSGLPSDRFSAERTGGSVSTLTIQRTQQEDSAVYLCASSLRDGANVLTFGAGSRLTVL.